These T cell receptor beta chains were read from a single sample in a study of regulatory T cells in long-lasting Graves disease. One entry per CDR3 protein results from TCRdb running MiXCR on the multiplex PCR reads. The sample carries a few hundred thousand distinct CDR3 sequences, about a sixth recorded once. This same sample was also part of a study on T cells in Graves' hyperthyroidism and ophthalmopathy.

Sequenced here: peripheral blood mononuclear cells (PBMCs), sampled at new diagnosis, from a patient treated with antithyroid drugs. The receptors derive from a woman in her late teens or twenties with Graves disease. CDR3s include the opening cysteine and the closing phenylalanine or tryptophan. The D gene is left open where the match is weak. Clone size, where shown, is once, few, many, or a class for clones that have expanded.

D gene,V gene,clone size,J gene,CDR3 DNA,CDR3 protein
-,TRBV28,-,TRBJ1-5,TGTGCCAGCAGAACCAGGGGAAGTCAGCCCCAGCATTTT,CASRTRGSQPQHF
TRBD2,TRBV20-1,many,TRBJ2-5,TGCAGTGCCCCCGGACTAGCAAGAGAGACCCAGTACTTC,CSAPGLARETQYF
TRBD2,TRBV11-3,-,TRBJ2-3,TGTGCCAGCAGCCCGAGCGGGAGAAGCACAGATACGCAGTATTTT,CASSPSGRSTDTQYF
-,TRBV6-5,-,TRBJ2-2,TGTGCCAGCAGTTACCCAACTAGTTCCGGGGAGCTGTTTTTT,CASSYPTSSGELFF
TRBD2,TRBV6-1,-,TRBJ2-3,TGTGCCAGCAGACTAGCGGGAAACACAGATACGCAGTATTTT,CASRLAGNTDTQYF
-,TRBV12-3/TRBV12-4,-,TRBJ2-3,TGTGCCAGCAGGGAACAGGGATTCACAGATACGCAGTATTTT,CASREQGFTDTQYF
TRBD2,TRBV2,few,TRBJ2-2,TGTGCCAGCAGTTGGGCTAGCGGGGCGAACACCGGGGAGCTGTTTTTT,CASSWASGANTGELFF
TRBD1,TRBV6-2/TRBV6-3,few,TRBJ2-7,TGTGCCAGCAGATTGGACAGGGGGACCTACGAGCAGTACTTC,CASRLDRGTYEQYF
TRBD2,TRBV9,-,TRBJ2-1,TGTGCCAGCAGCGTAGGGGGTCCTAGCGGAAATGAGCAGTTCTTC,CASSVGGPSGNEQFF
TRBD2,TRBV20-1,many,TRBJ2-1,TGCAGTGCTAGCTCCGCTAGCGGGAGCTCCTACAATGAGCAGTTCTTC,CSASSASGSSYNEQFF
TRBD1,TRBV13,few,TRBJ2-1,TGTGCCAGCAGCTCCACAGGGGGGTCGGATGAGCAGTCCTTC,CASSSTGGSDEQSF
TRBD2,TRBV27,many,TRBJ2-7,TGTGCCAGCAGTACCATAGCGGGAGGGCCGTACGAGCAGTACTTC,CASSTIAGGPYEQYF
TRBD2,TRBV3-1,many,TRBJ2-7,TGTGCCAGCAGCCTAAGGCGGCCTAGCGGGAGAATAGCCTACGAGCAGTACTTC,CASSLRRPSGRIAYEQYF
TRBD1,TRBV12-3/TRBV12-4,few,TRBJ1-5,TGTGCCAGCACCCGCACAGGGGAGAGTCAGCCCCAGCATTTT,CASTRTGESQPQHF
TRBD2,TRBV28,many,TRBJ2-7,TGTGCCAGCAGTGCCCGCACGACAACCGTCAGCGGGAGGAGGGTCTACGAGCAGTACTTC,CASSARTTTVSGRRVYEQYF
TRBD2,TRBV20-1,many,TRBJ2-1,TGCAGTGCCAAGGATAGTGGGTTAGCGGGTAGTGAGCAGTTCTTC,CSAKDSGLAGSEQFF
TRBD1,TRBV20-1,many,TRBJ2-5,TGCAGTGCGGGGACAGGGGGCGAGACCCAGTACTTC,CSAGTGGETQYF
-,TRBV12-3/TRBV12-4,-,TRBJ1-5,TGTGCCAGCAGACTTGGGGGCAGTTATAGCAATCAGCCCCAGCATTTT,CASRLGGSYSNQPQHF
-,TRBV28,many,TRBJ2-7,TGTGCCAGCAGTTTACCCTCCGAGGAGCAGTACTTC,CASSLPSEEQYF
TRBD2,TRBV15,many,TRBJ2-1,TGTGCCACCAGCATAGCGGGAGACAATGAGCAGTTCTTC,CATSIAGDNEQFF
-,TRBV12-3/TRBV12-4,many,TRBJ1-5,TGTGCCAGCAGTTTTGAAGGAGGGAGCAATCAGCCCCAGCATTTT,CASSFEGGSNQPQHF
TRBD2,TRBV6-7,many,TRBJ2-1,TGTGCCAGCGCCTCGGGGGTAGCGGGGACCTACAATGAGCAGTTCTTC,CASASGVAGTYNEQFF